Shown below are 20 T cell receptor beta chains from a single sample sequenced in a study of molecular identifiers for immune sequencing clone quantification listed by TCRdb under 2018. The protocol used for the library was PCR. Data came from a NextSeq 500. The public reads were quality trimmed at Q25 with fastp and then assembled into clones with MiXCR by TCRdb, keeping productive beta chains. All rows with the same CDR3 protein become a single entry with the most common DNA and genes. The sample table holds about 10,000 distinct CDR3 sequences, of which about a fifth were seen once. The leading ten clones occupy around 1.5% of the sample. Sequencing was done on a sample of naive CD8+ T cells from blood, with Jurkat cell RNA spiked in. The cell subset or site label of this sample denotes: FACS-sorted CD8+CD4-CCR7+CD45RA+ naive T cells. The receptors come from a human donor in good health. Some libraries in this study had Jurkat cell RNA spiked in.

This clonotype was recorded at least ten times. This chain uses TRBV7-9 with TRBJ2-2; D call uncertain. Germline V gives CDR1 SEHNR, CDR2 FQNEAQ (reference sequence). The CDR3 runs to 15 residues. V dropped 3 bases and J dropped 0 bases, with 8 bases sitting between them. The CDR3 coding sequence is TGTGCCAGCAGCTTTACAGTCGCGAACACCGGGGAGCTGTTTTTT. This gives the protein CASSFTVANTGELFF.

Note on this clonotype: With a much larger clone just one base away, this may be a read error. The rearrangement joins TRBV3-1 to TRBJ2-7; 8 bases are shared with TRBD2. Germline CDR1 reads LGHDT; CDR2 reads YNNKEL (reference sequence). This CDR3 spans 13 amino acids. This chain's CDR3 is CASSPGGYYVQYF. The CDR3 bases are TGTGCCAGCAGCCCGGGAGGGTACTACGTGCAGTACTTC.

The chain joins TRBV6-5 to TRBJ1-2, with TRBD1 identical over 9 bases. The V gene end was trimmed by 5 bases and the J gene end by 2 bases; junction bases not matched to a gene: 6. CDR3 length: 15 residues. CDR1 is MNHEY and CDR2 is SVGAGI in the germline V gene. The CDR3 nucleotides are TGTGCCAGCAGTCCGGGGACAGGGAGAAACTATGGCTACACCTTC. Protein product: CASSPGTGRNYGYTF.

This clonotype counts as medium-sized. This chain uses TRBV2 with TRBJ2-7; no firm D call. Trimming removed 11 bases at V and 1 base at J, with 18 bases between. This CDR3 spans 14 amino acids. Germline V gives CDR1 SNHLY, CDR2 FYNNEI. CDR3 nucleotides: TGTGCCGTGACGGGCTCCTGGTCTTCCTACGAGCAGTACTTC. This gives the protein CAVTGSWSSYEQYF.

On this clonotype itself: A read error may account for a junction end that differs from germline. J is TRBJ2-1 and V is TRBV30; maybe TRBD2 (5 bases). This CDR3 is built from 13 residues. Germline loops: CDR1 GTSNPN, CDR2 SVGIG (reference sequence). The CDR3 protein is CAWGVAGSGGQFF. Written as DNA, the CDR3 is TGTGCCTGGGGTGTTGCAGGAAGCGGTGGGCAGTTCTTC.

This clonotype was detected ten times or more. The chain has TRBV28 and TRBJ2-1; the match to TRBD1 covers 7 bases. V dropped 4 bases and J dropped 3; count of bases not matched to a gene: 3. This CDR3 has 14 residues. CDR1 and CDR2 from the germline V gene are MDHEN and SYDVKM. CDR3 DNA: TGTGCCAGCAGTTACAGGGGATACTACAATGAGCAGTTCTTC. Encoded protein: CASSYRGYYNEQFF. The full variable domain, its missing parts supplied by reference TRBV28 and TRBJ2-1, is DVKVTQSSRYLVKRTGEKVFLECVQDMDHENMFWYRQDPGLGLRLIYFSYDVKMKEKGDIPEGYSVSREKKERFSLILESASTNQTSMYLCASSYRGYYNEQFFGPGTRLTVL.

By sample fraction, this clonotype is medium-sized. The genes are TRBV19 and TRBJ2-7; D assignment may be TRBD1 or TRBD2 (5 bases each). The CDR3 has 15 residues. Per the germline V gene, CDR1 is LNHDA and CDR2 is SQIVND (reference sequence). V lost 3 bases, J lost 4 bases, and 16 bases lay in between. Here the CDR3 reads CASSIGAESLYEQYF. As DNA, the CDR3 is TGTGCCAGTAGTATCGGGGCGGAGAGCCTATACGAGCAGTACTTC.

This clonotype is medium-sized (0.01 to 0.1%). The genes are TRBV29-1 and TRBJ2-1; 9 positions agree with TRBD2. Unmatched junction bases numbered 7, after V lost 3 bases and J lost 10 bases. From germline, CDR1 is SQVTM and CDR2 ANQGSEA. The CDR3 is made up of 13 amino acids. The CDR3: CSVDSLAGLEQFF. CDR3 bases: TGCAGCGTTGACTCGCTAGCGGGGCTAGAGCAGTTCTTC.

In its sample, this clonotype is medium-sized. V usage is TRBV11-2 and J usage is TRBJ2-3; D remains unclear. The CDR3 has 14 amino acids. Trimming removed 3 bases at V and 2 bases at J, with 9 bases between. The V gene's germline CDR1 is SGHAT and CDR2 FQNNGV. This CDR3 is CASSLGGYTDTQYF. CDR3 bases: TGTGCCAGCAGCTTGGGCGGATACACAGATACGCAGTATTTT.

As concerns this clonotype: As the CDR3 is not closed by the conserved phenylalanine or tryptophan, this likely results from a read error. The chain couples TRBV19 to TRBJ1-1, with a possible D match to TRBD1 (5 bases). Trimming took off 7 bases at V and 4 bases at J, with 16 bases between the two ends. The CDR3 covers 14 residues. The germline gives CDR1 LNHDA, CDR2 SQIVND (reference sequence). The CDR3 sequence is CASTTGGAITEAFL. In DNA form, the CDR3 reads TGTGCCAGTACGACGGGCGGGGCGATCACTGAAGCTTTCCTT.

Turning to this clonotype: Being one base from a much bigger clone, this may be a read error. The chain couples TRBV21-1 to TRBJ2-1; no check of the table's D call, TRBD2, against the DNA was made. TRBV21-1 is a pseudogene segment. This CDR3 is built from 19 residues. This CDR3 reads CASSSPAEILAGQHNEQFF. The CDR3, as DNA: TGTGCCAGCAGCAGCCCAGCAGAGATACTAGCGGGACAACACAATGAGCAGTTCTTC.

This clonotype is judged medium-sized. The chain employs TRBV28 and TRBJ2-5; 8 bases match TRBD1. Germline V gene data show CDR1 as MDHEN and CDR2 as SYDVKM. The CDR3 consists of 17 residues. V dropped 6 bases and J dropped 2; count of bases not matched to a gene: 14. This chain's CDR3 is CASSPGQGAYIQETQYF. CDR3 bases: TGTGCCAGCAGCCCGGGGCAGGGGGCATATATTCAAGAGACCCAGTACTTC.

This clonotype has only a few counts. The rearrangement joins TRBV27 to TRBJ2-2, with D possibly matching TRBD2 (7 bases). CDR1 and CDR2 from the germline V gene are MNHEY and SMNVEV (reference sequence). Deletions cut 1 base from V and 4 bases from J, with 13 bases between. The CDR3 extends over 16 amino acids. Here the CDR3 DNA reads TGTGCCAGCAGTTTATGGGGGGGCAGGAGCACCGGGGAGCTGTTTTTT. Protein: CASSLWGGRSTGELFF.

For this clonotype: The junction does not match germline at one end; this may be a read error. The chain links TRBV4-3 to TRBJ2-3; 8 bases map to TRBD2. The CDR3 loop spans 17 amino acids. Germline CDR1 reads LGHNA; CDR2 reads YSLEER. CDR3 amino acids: CARSPDRAGASTDTQYF. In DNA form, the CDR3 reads TGCGCCCGCAGCCCAGATCGAGCGGGGGCTAGCACAGATACGCAGTATTTT.

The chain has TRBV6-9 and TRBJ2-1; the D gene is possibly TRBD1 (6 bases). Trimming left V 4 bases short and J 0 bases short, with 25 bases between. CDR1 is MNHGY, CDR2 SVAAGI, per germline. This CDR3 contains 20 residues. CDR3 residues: CASSSRRDTPRRNSYNEQFF. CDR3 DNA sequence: TGTGCCAGCAGTTCTAGACGGGACACCCCAAGAAGAAACTCCTACAATGAGCAGTTCTTC.

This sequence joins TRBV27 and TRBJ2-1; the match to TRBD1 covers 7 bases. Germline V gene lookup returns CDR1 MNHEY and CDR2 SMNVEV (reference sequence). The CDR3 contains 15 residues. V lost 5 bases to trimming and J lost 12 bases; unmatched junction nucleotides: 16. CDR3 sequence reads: CASSPLRDSGLGQFF. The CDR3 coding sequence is TGTGCCAGCAGTCCACTCCGGGACAGCGGCCTTGGGCAGTTCTTC.

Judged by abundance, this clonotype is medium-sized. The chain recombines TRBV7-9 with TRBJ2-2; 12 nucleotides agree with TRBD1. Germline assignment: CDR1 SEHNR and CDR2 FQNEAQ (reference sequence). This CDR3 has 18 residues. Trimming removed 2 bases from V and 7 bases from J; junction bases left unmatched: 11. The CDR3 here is CASSLPGQGAPLHGELFF. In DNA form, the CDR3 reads TGTGCCAGCAGCTTACCGGGACAGGGGGCTCCCCTGCACGGGGAGCTGTTTTTT.

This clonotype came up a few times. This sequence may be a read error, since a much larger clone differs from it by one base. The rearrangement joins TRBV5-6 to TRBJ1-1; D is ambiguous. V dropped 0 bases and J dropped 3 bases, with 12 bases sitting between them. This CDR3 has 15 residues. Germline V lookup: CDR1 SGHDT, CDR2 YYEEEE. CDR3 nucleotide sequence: TGTGCCAGCAGCTTGGCCGACCCTGCTGACACTGAAGCTTTCTTT. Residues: CASSLADPADTEAFF.

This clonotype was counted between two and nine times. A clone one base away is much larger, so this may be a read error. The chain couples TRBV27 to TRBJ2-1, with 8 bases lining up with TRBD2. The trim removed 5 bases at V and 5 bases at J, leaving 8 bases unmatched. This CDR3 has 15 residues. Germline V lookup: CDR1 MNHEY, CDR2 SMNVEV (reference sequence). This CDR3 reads CASSPRREVDNEQFF. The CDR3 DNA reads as TGTGCCAGCAGTCCGCGGCGGGAGGTTGACAATGAGCAGTTCTTC.

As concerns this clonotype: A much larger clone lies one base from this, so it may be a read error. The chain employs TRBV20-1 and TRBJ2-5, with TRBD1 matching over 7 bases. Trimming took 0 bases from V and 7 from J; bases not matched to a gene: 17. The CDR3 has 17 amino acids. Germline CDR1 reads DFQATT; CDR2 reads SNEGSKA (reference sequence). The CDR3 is CSARDIDWAGGRGTQYF. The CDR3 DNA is TGCAGTGCTAGAGATATTGATTGGGCAGGGGGAAGGGGGACCCAGTACTTC.